The 17 T cell receptor beta chains given below trace back to one sample, sequenced in a study of cytomegalovirus exposure and HLA in healthy donors. Here immunoSEQ multiplex PCR was the method, and the copy in TCRdb shows in-frame clones only, minus some. The data show under 200,000 clones, 96% seen once. The material sequenced was PBMCs. The receptors here all came from a woman younger than 35 in good health and CMV-seronegative.

In DNA, the CDR3 is TGTGCAAGTCGCCCGACTAGCGGGGGCACAGATACGCAGTATTTT. It encodes CASRPTSGGTDTQYF. The rearrangement joins TRBV12-2 to TRBJ2-3; TRBD2 was called by the table and not checked on the DNA. TRBV12-2 is recorded as a pseudogene. The CDR3 is 15 amino acids.

The chain uses TRBV5-1 and TRBJ2-5; 13 positions match TRBD2. Germline V gene lookup returns CDR1 SGHRS and CDR2 YFSETQ. The CDR3 runs 16 residues. V was clipped by 3 bases and J by 6 bases; unmatched bases: 8. The CDR3 nucleotides read TGCGCCAGCAGCTCCACTAGCGGGGGGGCAGGAAAGACCCAGTACTTC. Translated: CASSSTSGGAGKTQYF.

The gene calls are TRBV7-6 and TRBJ2-1; 8 bases line up with TRBD2. The CDR3 consists of 17 residues. The trim removed 4 bases at V and 9 bases at J, leaving 17 bases unmatched. The germline V gene has CDR1 SGHVS and CDR2 FNYEAQ. Written as DNA, the CDR3 is TGTGCCAGCAGCTCTCCCTTCTCGTCGGGGGGGCTGGGTGAGCAGTTCTTC. This encodes CASSSPFSSGGLGEQFF.

The J gene is TRBJ1-3, the V gene TRBV27, with D perhaps matching TRBD1 (5 bases). Germline assignment: CDR1 MNHEY and CDR2 SMNVEV (reference sequence). The V gene lost 7 bases and the J gene lost 0 bases, with 13 bases spanning the gap. This CDR3 comprises 15 residues. CDR3 sequence: CASIHGQVSGNTIYF. As DNA, the CDR3 is TGTGCCAGCATCCATGGACAAGTCTCTGGAAACACCATATATTTT.

This clone is a singleton in its sample. The rearrangement uses TRBV27 and TRBJ1-2; D gene unclear. Germline CDR1 is MNHEY and CDR2 is SMNVEV (reference sequence). The V gene lost 5 bases and the J gene lost 7 bases, with 8 bases spanning the gap. CDR3 size: 11 residues. The CDR3 DNA sequence: TGTGCCAGCAGTGCCGGAGGTGGCTACACCTTC. This codes for CASSAGGGYTF.

With respect to this clone: The sample holds other DNA sequences that translate to the same CDR3. V and J are TRBV14 and TRBJ2-3, with TRBD1 identical over 8 bases. With 6 bases clipped from V and 0 bases from J, the junction kept 5 bases outside the gene matches. CDR1 is SGHDN, CDR2 FVKESK, per germline. The CDR3 contains 15 residues. The CDR3: CASSRTGTSTDTQYF. As DNA, the CDR3 is TGTGCCAGCAGTCGGACAGGGACTAGCACAGATACGCAGTATTTT.

The chain uses TRBV10-3 and TRBJ2-7; 8 bases are shared with TRBD1. The CDR3 loop spans 15 amino acids. V dropped 6 bases and J dropped 3; count of bases not matched to a gene: 10. In germline, CDR1 is ENHRY, CDR2 SYGVKD. The CDR3 loop reads CAIRTLDRGIYEQYF. In nucleotides, the CDR3 is TGTGCCATCAGGACCTTAGACAGGGGAATCTACGAGCAGTACTTC.

The chain has TRBV5-4 and TRBJ1-3; D not certain. The CDR3 runs to 14 residues. V lost 1 base and J lost 5, with 10 bases in between. The germline V gene encodes CDR1 SGHNT and CDR2 YYREEE (reference sequence). The CDR3 protein is CASSLRGIRNTIYF. CDR3 nucleotide sequence: TGTGCCAGCAGCTTGCGGGGTATTAGAAACACCATATATTTT.

This clone was counted once. At the DNA level, this CDR3 is encoded by other sequences in the same sample as well. The chain employs TRBV18 and TRBJ1-1, with D possibly being TRBD1 (6 bases). Trimming removed 3 bases at V and 1 base at J, with 9 bases between. This CDR3 comprises 14 residues. The germline CDR1 and CDR2 sequences are KGHSH and LQKENI. Here the CDR3 DNA reads TGTGCCAGCTCACCGGGACAAGGGAACACTGAAGCTTTCTTT. This codes for CASSPGQGNTEAFF.

The chain couples TRBV27 to TRBJ1-5, with 8 positions matching TRBD1. The junction had 4 bases not matched to a gene; V was cut back by 2 bases and J by 4 bases. CDR1 and CDR2 (germline): MNHEY, SMNVEV (reference sequence). This CDR3 region has 15 residues. The CDR3 coding sequence is TGTGCCAGCAGTTTAGGACAGGGAAGGAATCAGCCCCAGCATTTT. It yields the protein CASSLGQGRNQPQHF.

The chain is built from TRBV6-4 and TRBJ1-5; 10 bases agree with TRBD1. The junction had 6 bases not matched to a gene; V was cut back by 7 bases and J by 3 bases. In germline, CDR1 is MRHNA, CDR2 SNTAGT. The CDR3 loop spans 15 amino acids. CDR3 protein: CASTSGTGDNQPQHF. As DNA, the CDR3 is TGTGCCAGCACCTCCGGGACAGGGGACAATCAGCCCCAGCATTTT.

The V call is TRBV2, the J call TRBJ2-1, with 10 nucleotides matching TRBD2. The germline gives CDR1 SNHLY, CDR2 FYNNEI. The CDR3 length is 20 residues. After removal of 5 bases from V and 3 bases from J, the junction contained 19 bases not matched to a gene. The CDR3 coding sequence is TGTGCCAGCAGTAAAGGGACTAGCGTAGGCAGACCACGAGACTACAATGAGCAGTTCTTC. It encodes CASSKGTSVGRPRDYNEQFF.

The V gene is TRBV6-1, the J gene TRBJ2-2; D remains ambiguous. Germline CDR1 is MNHNS and CDR2 is SASEGT. The CDR3 has 15 residues. V dropped 6 bases and J dropped 1 base, with 12 bases sitting between them. This CDR3 reads CASSPTFLNTGELFF. The CDR3 DNA follows: TGTGCCAGCAGCCCGACTTTCCTGAACACCGGGGAGCTGTTTTTT.

This rearrangement joins TRBV5-6 to TRBJ2-1; TRBD1 aligns across 7 bases. CDR1 is SGHDT and CDR2 is YYEEEE in the germline V gene. The CDR3 runs 18 residues. J was trimmed by 9 bases and V by 4 bases; bases with no gene match: 22. The CDR3: CASSTMTGTVGDNGEQFF. In nucleotides, the CDR3 is TGTGCCAGCAGCACAATGACTGGGACAGTTGGGGACAACGGTGAGCAGTTCTTC.

Points on this clone: Compared with germline, one end of the junction differs, possibly owing to a read error. This chain joins TRBV7-7 and TRBJ2-1, with D unresolved. The CDR3 contains 15 residues. Per the germline V gene, CDR1 is SSHAT and CDR2 is FNYEAQ (reference sequence). The CDR3 protein is CASSPGVATYNEQFF. For the CDR3, the DNA is TGTGCTAGCAGCCCTGGTGTAGCTACCTACAATGAGCAGTTCTTC.

The chain recombines TRBV29-1 with TRBJ1-5, with D uncertain. Between the trimmed V and J ends, which lost 4 bases and 2 bases, there was a span of 15 bases. This CDR3 has 15 amino acids. Germline V lookup: CDR1 SQVTM, CDR2 ANQGSEA. The CDR3 region is CSVADGLLGNQPQHF. In nucleotides, the CDR3 is TGCAGCGTTGCAGACGGACTTTTGGGCAATCAGCCCCAGCATTTT.

This chain links TRBV27 with TRBJ2-3, with TRBD1 matching 8 bases. The CDR3 contains 14 residues. The germline V gene encodes CDR1 MNHEY and CDR2 SMNVEV (reference sequence). The V and J ends lost 4 bases and 5 bases, in that order; junction bases with no gene match: 5. CDR3 in amino acids: CASSSGQGKDTQYF. The CDR3 coding sequence is TGTGCCAGCAGTTCCGGACAGGGAAAAGATACGCAGTATTTT.